Only a few counts were recorded for the clone carrying this T cell receptor (beta chain). The junction had 10 bases not matched to a gene; V was cut back by 8 bases and J by 4 bases. Per the germline V gene, CDR1 is MDHEN and CDR2 is SYDVKM. CDR3 length equals 14 residues. This entry comes from a study of blood T cell repertoires in COVID-19. Original handling: For nucleated cells, counts were estimated from reference gene primer amplification. Method: immunoSEQ multiplex PCR; TCRdb's copy keeps in-frame clones and lacks some. V, J and clone size derive from that table, while D and trimming were established from the DNA sequence. The repertoire holds 65,000 to 90,000 clones, with approximately 86% as singletons. A Seattle source enrolled patients during active infection and followed them longitudinally.

Input material: peripheral blood. The TCR comes from an elderly man with COVID-19, enrolled during active disease. The chain recombines TRBV28 with TRBJ1-2, with TRBD1 matching over 7 bases. The chain's CDR3 is CASCVGQQSYGYTF. CDR3 nucleotides: TGTGCCAGCTGCGTGGGACAGCAGTCCTATGGCTACACCTTC.